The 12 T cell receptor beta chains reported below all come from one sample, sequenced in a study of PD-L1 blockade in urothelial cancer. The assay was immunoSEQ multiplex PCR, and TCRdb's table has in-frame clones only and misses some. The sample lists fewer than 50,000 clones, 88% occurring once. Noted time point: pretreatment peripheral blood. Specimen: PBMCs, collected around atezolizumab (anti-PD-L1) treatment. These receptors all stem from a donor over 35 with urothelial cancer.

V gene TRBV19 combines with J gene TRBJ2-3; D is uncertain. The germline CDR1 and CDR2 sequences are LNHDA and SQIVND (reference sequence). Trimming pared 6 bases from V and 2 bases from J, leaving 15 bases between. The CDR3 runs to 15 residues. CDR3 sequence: CASSPRSRSTDTQYF. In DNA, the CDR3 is TGTGCCAGTAGCCCCCGAAGCCGCTCCACAGATACGCAGTATTTT. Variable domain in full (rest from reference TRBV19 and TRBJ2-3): DGGITQSPKYLFRKEGQNVTLSCEQNLNHDAMYWYRQDPGQGLRLIYYSQIVNDFQKGDIAEGYSVSREKKESFPLTVTSAQKNPTAFYLCASSPRSRSTDTQYFGPGTRLTVL.

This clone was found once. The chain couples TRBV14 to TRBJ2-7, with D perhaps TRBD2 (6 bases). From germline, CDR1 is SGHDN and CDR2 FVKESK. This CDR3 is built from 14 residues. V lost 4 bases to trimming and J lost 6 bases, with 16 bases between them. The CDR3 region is CASSRFTSGVEQYF. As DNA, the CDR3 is TGTGCCAGCAGCCGCTTCACCTCGGGGGTCGAGCAGTACTTC. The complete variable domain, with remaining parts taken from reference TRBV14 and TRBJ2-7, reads EAGVTQFPSHSVIEKGQTVTLRCDPISGHDNLYWYRRVMGKEIKFLLHFVKESKQDESGMPNNRFLAERTGGTYSTLKVQPAELEDSGVYFCASSRFTSGVEQYFGPGTRLTVT.

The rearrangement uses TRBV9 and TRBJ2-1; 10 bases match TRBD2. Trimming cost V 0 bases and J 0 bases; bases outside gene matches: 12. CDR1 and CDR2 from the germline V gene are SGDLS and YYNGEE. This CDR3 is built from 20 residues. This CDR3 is CASSVASLAGDRSSYNEQFF. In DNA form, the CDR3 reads TGTGCCAGCAGCGTAGCTAGCCTAGCGGGAGACAGGAGCTCCTACAATGAGCAGTTCTTC.

In DNA form, the CDR3 reads TGTGCCAGCAGTTTATTGGGGGGCCAAGAGACCCAGTACTTC. Translation gives CASSLLGGQETQYF. This sequence joins TRBV28 and TRBJ2-5; possibly TRBD2 for D (6 bases). Between the trimmed V and J ends, which lost 1 base and 1 base, there was a span of 7 bases. This CDR3 is 14 amino acids long. The V gene's germline CDR1 is MDHEN and CDR2 SYDVKM. Full variable domain (missing parts from reference TRBV28 and TRBJ2-5): DVKVTQSSRYLVKRTGEKVFLECVQDMDHENMFWYRQDPGLGLRLIYFSYDVKMKEKGDIPEGYSVSREKKERFSLILESASTNQTSMYLCASSLLGGQETQYFGPGTRLLVL.

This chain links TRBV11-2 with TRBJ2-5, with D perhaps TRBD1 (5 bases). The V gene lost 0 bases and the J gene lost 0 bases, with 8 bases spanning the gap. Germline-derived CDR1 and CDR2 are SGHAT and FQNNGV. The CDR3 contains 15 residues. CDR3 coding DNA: TGTGCCAGCAGCTTAGACAGGGCAAACCAAGAGACCCAGTACTTC. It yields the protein CASSLDRANQETQYF.

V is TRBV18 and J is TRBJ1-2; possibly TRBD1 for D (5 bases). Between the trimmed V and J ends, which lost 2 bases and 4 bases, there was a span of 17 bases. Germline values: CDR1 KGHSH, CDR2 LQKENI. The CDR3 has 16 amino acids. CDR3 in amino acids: CASSPSTASSTYGYTF. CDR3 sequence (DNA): TGTGCCAGCTCACCATCGACAGCGTCCTCAACCTATGGCTACACCTTC.

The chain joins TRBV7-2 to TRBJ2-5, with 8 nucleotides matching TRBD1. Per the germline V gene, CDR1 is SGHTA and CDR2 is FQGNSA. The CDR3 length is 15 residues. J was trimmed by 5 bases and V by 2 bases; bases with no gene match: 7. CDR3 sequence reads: CASSLQQGARETQYF. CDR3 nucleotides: TGTGCCAGCAGCTTACAGCAGGGGGCCCGTGAGACCCAGTACTTC.

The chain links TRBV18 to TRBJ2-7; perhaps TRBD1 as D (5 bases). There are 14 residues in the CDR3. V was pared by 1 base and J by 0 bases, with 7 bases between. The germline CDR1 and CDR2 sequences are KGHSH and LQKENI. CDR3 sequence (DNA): TGTGCCAGCTCACCACAGGGGTCCTCCTACGAGCAGTACTTC. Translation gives CASSPQGSSYEQYF.

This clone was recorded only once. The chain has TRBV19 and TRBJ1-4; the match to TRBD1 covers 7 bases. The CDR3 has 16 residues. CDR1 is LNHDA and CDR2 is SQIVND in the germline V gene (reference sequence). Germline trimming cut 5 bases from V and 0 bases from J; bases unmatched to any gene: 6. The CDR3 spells CASSLTGTATNEKLFF. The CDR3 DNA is TGTGCCAGTAGTCTCACCGGGACAGCAACTAATGAAAAACTGTTTTTT.

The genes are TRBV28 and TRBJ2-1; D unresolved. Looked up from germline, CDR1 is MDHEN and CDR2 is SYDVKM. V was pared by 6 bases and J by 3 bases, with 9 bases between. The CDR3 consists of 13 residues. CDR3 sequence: CASSLVFYNEQFF. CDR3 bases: TGTGCCAGCAGCCTAGTATTCTACAATGAGCAGTTCTTC.

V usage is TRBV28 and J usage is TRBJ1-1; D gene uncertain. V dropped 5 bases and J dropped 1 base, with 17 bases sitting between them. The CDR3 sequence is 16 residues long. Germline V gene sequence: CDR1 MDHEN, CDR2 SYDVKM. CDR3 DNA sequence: TGTGCCAGCAGTACCTGGTGGGAGGGCTGGAACACTGAAGCTTTCTTT. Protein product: CASSTWWEGWNTEAFF.

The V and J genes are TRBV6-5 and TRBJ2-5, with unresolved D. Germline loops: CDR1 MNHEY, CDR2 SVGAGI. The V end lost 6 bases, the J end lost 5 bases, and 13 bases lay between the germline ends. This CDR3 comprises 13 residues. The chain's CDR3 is CASRRNLAETQYF. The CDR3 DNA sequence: TGTGCCAGCAGACGAAACTTAGCTGAGACCCAGTACTTC.